This T cell receptor (beta chain) was sequenced in a study of regulatory T cells in long-lasting Graves disease. Library construction for TCR beta used iRepertoire HTBI primers and Arm-PCR of CDR3 regions. Using its own MiXCR run on the multiplex PCR reads, TCRdb lists one record per CDR3 protein. The sample lists 400,000 to 550,000 distinct CDR3 sequences, over 15% occurring once. The CDR3 contains 17 residues. Germline CDR1 is SGDLS and CDR2 is YYNGEE. J was trimmed by 2 bases and V by 4 bases; bases with no gene match: 6. The time point: newly diagnosed GD, antithyroid drugs for less than 3 months. PBMC RNA served as the TCR library source. This sample was also put to use in a study of T cells in Graves' hyperthyroidism and ophthalmopathy.

The sample consisted of peripheral blood mononuclear cells (PBMCs), taken at new diagnosis, from a patient treated with antithyroid drugs. The J gene is TRBJ2-2, the V gene TRBV9; 12 nucleotides line up with TRBD2. The TCR sequence derives from a woman under 30 with Graves disease. In nucleotides, the CDR3 is TGTGCCAGCAGCTCCAGACTAGCGGGAGTTAACACCGGGGAGCTGTTTTTT. It specifies CASSSRLAGVNTGELFF.